This T cell receptor (beta chain) emerged from a study of Ad26.COV2.S vaccination and SARS-CoV-2 variants. There are 14 residues in the CDR3. V lost 3 bases to trimming and J lost 5 bases; unmatched junction nucleotides: 3. In germline, CDR1 is SGHTA, CDR2 FQGNSA. A remark on this clone: Its specificity is not known.

Produced via immunoSEQ multiplex PCR; TCRdb's table is partial and in-frame only. Among about 97,000 clones listed, around 80% were seen once. Points from the study as a whole: Substantial response breadth was reportedly seen for spike-specific CD8+ and CD4+ T cells after vaccination.

The sample here was peripheral blood, taken after recovery from COVID-19. J is TRBJ1-4 and V is TRBV7-2, with TRBD1 matching 7 bases. The receptor comes from a human donor who had recovered from COVID-19. The CDR3 protein is CASSFRQGNEKLFF. The CDR3, as DNA: TGTGCCAGCAGCTTCCGACAGGGAAATGAAAAACTGTTTTTT.